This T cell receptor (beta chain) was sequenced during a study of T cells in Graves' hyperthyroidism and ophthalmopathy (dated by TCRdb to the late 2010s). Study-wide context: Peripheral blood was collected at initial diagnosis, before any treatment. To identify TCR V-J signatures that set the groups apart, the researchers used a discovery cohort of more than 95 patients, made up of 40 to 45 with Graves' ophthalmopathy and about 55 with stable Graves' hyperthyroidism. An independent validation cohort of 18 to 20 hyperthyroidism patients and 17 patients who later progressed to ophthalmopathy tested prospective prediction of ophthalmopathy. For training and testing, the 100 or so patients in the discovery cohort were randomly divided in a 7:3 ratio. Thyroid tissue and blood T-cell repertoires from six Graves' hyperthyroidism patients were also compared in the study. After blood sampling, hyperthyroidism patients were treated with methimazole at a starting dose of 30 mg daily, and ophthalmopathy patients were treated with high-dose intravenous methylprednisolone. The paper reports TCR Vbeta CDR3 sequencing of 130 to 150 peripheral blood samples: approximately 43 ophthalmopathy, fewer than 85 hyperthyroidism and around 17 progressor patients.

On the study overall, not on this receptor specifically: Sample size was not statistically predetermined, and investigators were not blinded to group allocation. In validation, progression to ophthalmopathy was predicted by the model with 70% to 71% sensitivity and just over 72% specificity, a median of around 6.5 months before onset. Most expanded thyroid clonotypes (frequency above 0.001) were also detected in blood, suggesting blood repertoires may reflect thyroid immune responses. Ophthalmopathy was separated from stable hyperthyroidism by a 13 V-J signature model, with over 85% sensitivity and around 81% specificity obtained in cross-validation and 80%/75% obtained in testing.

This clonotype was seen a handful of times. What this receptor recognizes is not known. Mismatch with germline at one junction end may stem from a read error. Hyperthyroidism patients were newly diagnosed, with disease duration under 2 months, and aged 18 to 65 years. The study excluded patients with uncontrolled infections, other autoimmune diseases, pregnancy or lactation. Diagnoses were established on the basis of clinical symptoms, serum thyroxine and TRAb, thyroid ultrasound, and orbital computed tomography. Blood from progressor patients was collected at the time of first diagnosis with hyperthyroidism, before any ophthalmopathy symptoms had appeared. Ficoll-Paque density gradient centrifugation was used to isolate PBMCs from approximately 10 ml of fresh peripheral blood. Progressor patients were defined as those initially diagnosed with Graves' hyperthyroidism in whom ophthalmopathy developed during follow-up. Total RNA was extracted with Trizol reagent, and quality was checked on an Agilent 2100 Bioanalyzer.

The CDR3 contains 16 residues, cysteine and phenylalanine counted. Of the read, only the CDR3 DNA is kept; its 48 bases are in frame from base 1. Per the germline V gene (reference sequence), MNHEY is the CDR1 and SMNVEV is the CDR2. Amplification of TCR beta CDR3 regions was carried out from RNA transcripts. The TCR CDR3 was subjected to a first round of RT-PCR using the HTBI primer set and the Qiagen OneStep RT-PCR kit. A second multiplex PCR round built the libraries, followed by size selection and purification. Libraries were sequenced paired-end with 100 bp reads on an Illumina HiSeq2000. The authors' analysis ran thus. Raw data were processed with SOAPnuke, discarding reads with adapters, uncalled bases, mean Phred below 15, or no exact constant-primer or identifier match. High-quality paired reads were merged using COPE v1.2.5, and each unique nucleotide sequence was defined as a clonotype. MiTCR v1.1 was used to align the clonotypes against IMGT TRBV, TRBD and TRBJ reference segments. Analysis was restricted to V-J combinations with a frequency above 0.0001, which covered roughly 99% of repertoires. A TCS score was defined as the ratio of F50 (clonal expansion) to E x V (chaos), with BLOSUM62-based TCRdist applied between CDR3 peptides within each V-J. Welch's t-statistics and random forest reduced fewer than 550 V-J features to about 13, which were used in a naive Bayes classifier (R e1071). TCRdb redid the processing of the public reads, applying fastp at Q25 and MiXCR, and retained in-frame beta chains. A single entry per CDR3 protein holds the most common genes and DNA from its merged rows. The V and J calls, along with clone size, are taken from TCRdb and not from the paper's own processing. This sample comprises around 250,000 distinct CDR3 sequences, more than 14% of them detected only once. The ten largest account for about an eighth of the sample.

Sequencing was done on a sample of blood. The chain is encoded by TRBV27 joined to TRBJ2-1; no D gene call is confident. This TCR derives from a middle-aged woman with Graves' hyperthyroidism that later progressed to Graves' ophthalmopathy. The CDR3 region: CASSLSWSTYYNERFF. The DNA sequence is TGTGCCAGCAGTTTATCTTGGAGTACGTACTACAATGAGCGGTTCTTC.